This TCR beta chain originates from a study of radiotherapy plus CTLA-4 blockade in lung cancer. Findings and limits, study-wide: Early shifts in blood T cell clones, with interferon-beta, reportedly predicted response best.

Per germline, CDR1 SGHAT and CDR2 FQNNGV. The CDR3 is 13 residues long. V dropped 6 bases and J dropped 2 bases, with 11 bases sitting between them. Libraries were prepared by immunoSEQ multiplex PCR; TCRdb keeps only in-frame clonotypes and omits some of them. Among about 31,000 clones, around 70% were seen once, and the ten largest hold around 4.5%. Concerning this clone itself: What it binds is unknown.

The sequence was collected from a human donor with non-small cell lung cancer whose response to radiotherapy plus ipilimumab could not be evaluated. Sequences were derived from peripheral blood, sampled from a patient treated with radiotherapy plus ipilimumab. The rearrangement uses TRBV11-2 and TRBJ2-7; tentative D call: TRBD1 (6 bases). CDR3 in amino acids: CASRQTGAYEQYF. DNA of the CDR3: TGTGCCAGCAGACAGACAGGAGCCTACGAGCAGTACTTC.